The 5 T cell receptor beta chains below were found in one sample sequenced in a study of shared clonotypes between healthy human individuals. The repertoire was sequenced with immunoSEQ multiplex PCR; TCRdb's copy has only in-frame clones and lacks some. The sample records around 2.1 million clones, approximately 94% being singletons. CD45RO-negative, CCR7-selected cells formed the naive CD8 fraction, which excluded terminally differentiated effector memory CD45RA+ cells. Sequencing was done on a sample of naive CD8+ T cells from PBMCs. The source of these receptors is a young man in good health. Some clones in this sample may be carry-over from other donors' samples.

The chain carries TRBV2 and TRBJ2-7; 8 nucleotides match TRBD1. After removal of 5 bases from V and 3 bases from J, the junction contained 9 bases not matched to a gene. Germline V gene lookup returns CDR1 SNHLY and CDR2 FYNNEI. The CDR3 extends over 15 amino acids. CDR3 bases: TGTGCCAGCAGTACCCGGACAGGGAGGAACTACGAGCAGTACTTC. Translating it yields CASSTRTGRNYEQYF.

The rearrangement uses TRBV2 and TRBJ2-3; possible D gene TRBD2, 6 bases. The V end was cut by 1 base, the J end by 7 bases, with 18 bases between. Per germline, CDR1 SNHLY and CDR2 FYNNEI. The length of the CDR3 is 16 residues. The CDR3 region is CASSEGESGFVHTQYF. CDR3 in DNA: TGTGCCAGCAGTGAAGGGGAGAGCGGGTTCGTACATACGCAGTATTTT.

CDR3: CASSRHSTYLPYEQYF. CDR3 in DNA: TGTGCCAGCAGCCGCCATTCGACCTACCTCCCCTACGAGCAGTACTTC. This sequence joins TRBV28 and TRBJ2-7, with D unresolved. Germline CDR1 is MDHEN and CDR2 is SYDVKM. Trimming left V 6 bases short and J 2 bases short, with 20 bases between. The CDR3 is 16 amino acids.

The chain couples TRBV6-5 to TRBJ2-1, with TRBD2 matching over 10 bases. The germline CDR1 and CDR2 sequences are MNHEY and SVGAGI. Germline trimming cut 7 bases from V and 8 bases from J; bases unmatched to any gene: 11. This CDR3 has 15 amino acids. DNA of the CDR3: TGTGCCAGCACCTTAGCGGGGGGAGGCCGGGATGAGCAGTTCTTC. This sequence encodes CASTLAGGGRDEQFF.

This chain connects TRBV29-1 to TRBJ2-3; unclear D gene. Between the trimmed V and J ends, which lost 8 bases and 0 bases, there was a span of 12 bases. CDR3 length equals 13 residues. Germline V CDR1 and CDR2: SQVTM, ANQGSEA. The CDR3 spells CSMSTLSTDTQYF. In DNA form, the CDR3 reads TGCAGCATGTCAACCCTTAGCACAGATACGCAGTATTTT.